The rows below give T cell receptor beta chains drawn from one sample of a study of CD8 T cells in Susac syndrome. Each CDR3 protein is one row after TCRdb ran MiXCR on the immunoSEQ multiplex PCR reads. The sample records around 79,000 distinct CDR3 sequences, roughly 94% being singletons. Sequenced: CD8+ T cells from PBMCs. All receptors come from a human donor with Susac syndrome. The CDR3 runs from the conserved cysteine through the conserved F or W. For some rows the clone size is stated as once, few or many, or as a class when expanded; others skip it.

j_call v_call clone_size cdr3_aa
TRBJ1-1 TRBV9 . CASSVGGQLNTEAFF
TRBJ2-5 TRBV28 . CASSLNSWETQYF
TRBJ2-1 TRBV6-5 . CASSPGYNEQFF
TRBJ2-5 TRBV20-1 . CSARAGQGAKRETQYF
TRBJ2-1 TRBV5-8 few CASSLDVGSDNEQFF
TRBJ2-2 TRBV4-1 . CASSQDNGGGELFF
TRBJ2-7 TRBV20-1 . CSARLEGARYEQYF
TRBJ2-1 TRBV27 . CASSLGQTLSYNEQFF
TRBJ2-2 TRBV6-1 . CASSPGQGAYTGELFF
TRBJ1-1 TRBV5-1 . CASSELNTEAFF
TRBJ2-7 TRBV15 . CATSRDEGDSYEQYF
TRBJ2-5 TRBV7-9 few CASSGRQGRETQYF
TRBJ2-5 TRBV20-1 . CSGFDSDQETQYF
TRBJ2-7 TRBV28 . CASSLGGQTYEQYF
TRBJ2-4 TRBV13 . CASSGGSAEDIQYF
TRBJ2-3 TRBV7-8 once CASSLTSGGIRDTQYF
TRBJ1-2 TRBV9 . CASLDRALGYTF
TRBJ2-3 TRBV29-1 . CSVEGQGAVDTQYF
TRBJ2-1 TRBV9 . CASSNTVGNEQFF
TRBJ2-7 TRBV20-1 . CSAREGDPTYEQYF
TRBJ1-2 TRBV29-1 . CSAEGGIFGYTF
TRBJ2-2 TRBV12-3/TRBV12-4 once CASTPGLAGNTGELFF
TRBJ1-5 TRBV24-1 few CATSDSNQPQHF
TRBJ2-1 TRBV7-2 . CASSLGLARNEQFF
TRBJ2-1 TRBV13 . CASSSSWSSYNEQFF
TRBJ1-5 TRBV27 . CASSLFGGSNQPQHF
TRBJ1-2 TRBV12-3/TRBV12-4 . CASSLGSGRGYTF